This TCR beta chain derives from a study of blood T cell repertoires in COVID-19 (dated by TCRdb to the early 2020s). Background for the entire study: Samples covering the acute and convalescent phases of COVID-19 were provided by collaborators in the United States, Italy and Spain. The prospective study material was composed of cDNA or gDNA derived from T cells, B-cell-depleted T cells, or PBMCs. The dataset comprised deeply sampled blood TCRbeta repertoires from subjects exposed to, actively infected with, or recovered from COVID-19. The repertoires were made available in a free public database intended to serve as a resource for research on the immune response to SARS-CoV-2. The samples were drawn from the first 160 participants of the ongoing ImmuneRACE study and from more than 1,000 subjects provided by 6 global collaborators. A de-identified subject ID, COVID-19 status, age in years and sex were almost always included in the sample metadata. Where available, HLA class I and class II types were obtained from metadata supplied by the sample provider rather than from assay-based typing. Broader findings and caveats from the paper: The amount of clinical and demographic metadata varied by source and participant and was provided uncurated.

Participants in the prospective study were aged roughly 18 to 100 years, lived in under 30 United States geographic areas, and enrolled through a virtual design. To assign participants to cohorts, the prospective study relied on clinical history that participants themselves reported in a screening survey and a study questionnaire. Exposed participants had been in contact, within 2 weeks of entering the study, with a person who had a PCR-confirmed or clinician-diagnosed case of COVID-19. In the prospective study, whole blood, serum and a nasopharyngeal or oropharyngeal swab were collected from each participant by mobile phlebotomists. Additional blood draws and questionnaires over an approximately two-month period could optionally be provided by prospective study participants. Before DNA extraction, prospective study blood samples were shipped either frozen or at room temperature. The germline V gene specifies MGHRA as CDR1 and YSYEKL as CDR2. The CDR3 spans 15 residues, from the cysteine through the phenylalanine. Just the 45-base CDR3 DNA is kept, in frame starting at base 1. Relative to germline, V is 2 bases shorter and J is 1 base shorter, with 11 bases between their ends.

TCRbeta CDR3 regions were amplified from genomic DNA by means of the immunoSEQ Assay, a bias-controlled multiplex PCR. Concerning the study's data processing: Within the assay, amplification of reference gene primers was used to estimate how many nucleated cells each sample contained. To quantify the absolute abundance of each unique TCRbeta CDR3 rearrangement, sequence reads were collapsed and filtered. For each sample, productive Simpson clonality was calculated by taking the square root of Simpson's diversity index across productive rearrangements. In TCRdb, the immuneACCESS table is reduced to in-frame sequences with V and J assigned. These tables do not hold every clone; where another copy was compared, an unresolved V gene accounts for under half, and the others remain unexplained. V, J and clone size are taken as reported in that table, and D and trimming were inferred from the DNA itself. The sample table holds under 150,000 clones, of which 84% were seen once. The top ten hold less than 6% of the sample.

For this clone: No antigen is known for it. Base qualities are missing; no much larger clone stands one base away.

The source of this sequence is a woman aged 45-59 years who had been exposed to COVID-19. The chain employs TRBV4-1 and TRBJ1-1, with no reliable assignment of the D segment. The sequenced material came from PBMCs or T cells enriched from blood (not recorded which). The nucleotide sequence is TGCGCCAGCAGCCAACCACGAGCCGGGAACACTGAAGCTTTCTTT. It translates as CASSQPRAGNTEAFF.